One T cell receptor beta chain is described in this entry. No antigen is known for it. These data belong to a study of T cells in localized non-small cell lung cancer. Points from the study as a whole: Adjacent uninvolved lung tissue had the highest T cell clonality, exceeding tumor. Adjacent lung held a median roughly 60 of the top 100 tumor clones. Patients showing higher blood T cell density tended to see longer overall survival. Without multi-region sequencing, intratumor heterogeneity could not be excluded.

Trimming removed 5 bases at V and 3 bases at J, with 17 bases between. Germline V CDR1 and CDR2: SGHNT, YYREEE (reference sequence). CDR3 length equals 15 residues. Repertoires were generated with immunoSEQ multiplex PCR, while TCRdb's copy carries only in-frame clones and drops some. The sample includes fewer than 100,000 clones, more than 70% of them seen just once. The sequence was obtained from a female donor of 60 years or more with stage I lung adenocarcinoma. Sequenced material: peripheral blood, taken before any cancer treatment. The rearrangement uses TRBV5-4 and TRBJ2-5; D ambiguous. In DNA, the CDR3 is TGTGCCAGCAGGCGCTCGGTTACTGCTGAAGAGACCCAGTACTTC. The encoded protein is CASRRSVTAEETQYF.